The T cell receptor beta chain described here comes from a study of cytomegalovirus exposure and HLA in healthy donors. Study-wide background: The approximately 670 first-cohort repertoires shared a platform with the 120 validation repertoires, as reported in a later analysis.

The germline CDR1 and CDR2 sequences are LGHNA and YSLEER. The V end was cut by 3 bases, the J end by 5 bases, with 11 bases between. CDR3 length: 13 residues. The table came from immunoSEQ multiplex PCR; TCRdb's copy has only in-frame clones and leaves some out. The data contain roughly 56,000 clones, just under 95% of them singletons. Separate from the approximately 670-subject first cohort was the approximately 130-subject validation cohort, to which the donors belonged. As concerns this clone: Its antigen is as yet unknown.

Study-level results: In vitro testing confirmed a few CMV-associated chains as specific for CMV antigens.

The V gene is TRBV4-3, the J gene TRBJ2-7; D gene unclear. The TCR comes from a man younger than 30 in good health and CMV-seronegative. The sample taken for sequencing was PBMCs. CDR3 protein: CASSQERWNEQYF. CDR3 bases: TGCGCCAGCAGCCAGGAGCGATGGAACGAGCAGTACTTC.